These 25 T cell receptor beta chains were sequenced from one sample in a study of T-cell memory formation after mild COVID-19. TCRdb re-derived calls from the 5' RACE reads in MiXCR, one entry per CDR3 protein. Of about 250,000 distinct CDR3 sequences detected, 15% appear once; the ten largest clones hold 2.1%. Sequencing was done on a sample of PBMCs or a T cell subset sorted from them (not recorded which). The source of these receptors is an adult woman who had mild COVID-19 (a few samples of this study predate the infection). Cell type and time point are not known.

The chain employs TRBV5-6 and TRBJ2-5; the D gene is possibly TRBD1 (6 bases). This CDR3 is built from 15 residues. Between the trimmed V and J ends, which lost 4 bases and 6 bases, there was a span of 19 bases. From germline, CDR1 is SGHDT and CDR2 YYEEEE. The CDR3 DNA reads as TGTGCCAGCAGCCCCCGTCCGGACAGAACTAAGACCCAGTACTTC. Translated, it gives CASSPRPDRTKTQYF.

The gene calls are TRBV4-2 and TRBJ2-3; TRBD2 matches 9 bases. J lost 0 bases, V lost 4 bases, and 5 bases had no gene match. Germline V gives CDR1 LGHNA, CDR2 YNFKEQ. The CDR3 consists of 16 residues. The CDR3 DNA reads TGTGCCAGCAGCCCCAATAGCGGGAGTAGCACAGATACGCAGTATTTT. As protein: CASSPNSGSSTDTQYF.

This chain connects TRBV30 to TRBJ1-1; no firm D call. The V gene's germline CDR1 is GTSNPN and CDR2 SVGIG (reference sequence). The V end was cut by 4 bases, the J end by 1 base, with 10 bases between. This CDR3 region has 13 residues. CDR3 amino acids: CAWNWQANTEAFF. The CDR3 nucleotides read TGTGCCTGGAATTGGCAAGCGAACACTGAAGCTTTCTTT.

This clonotype has only a few counts. The chain uses TRBV9 and TRBJ2-3; no clear D. Germline CDR1 is SGDLS and CDR2 is YYNGEE. The germline V and J ends were trimmed by 0 bases and 6 bases, with 11 bases remaining between them. CDR3 size: 14 residues. DNA of the CDR3: TGTGCCAGCAGCGTAGCTAAAAGGGCGGATACGCAGTATTTT. Residues: CASSVAKRADTQYF.

This clonotype was counted between two and nine times. This chain uses TRBV20-1 with TRBJ1-4; 8 bases map to TRBD1. The CDR3 contains 14 residues. Per germline, CDR1 DFQATT and CDR2 SNEGSKA (reference sequence). V trimming: 5 bases; J trimming: 8 bases; junction bases outside the gene matches: 10. CDR3 sequence reads: CSAQGASFQEKLFF. Here the CDR3 DNA reads TGCAGTGCTCAGGGGGCCTCTTTCCAAGAAAAACTGTTTTTT.

This clonotype was seen only a few times. The chain joins TRBV6-5 to TRBJ2-7; 10 nucleotides agree with TRBD1. The trim removed 5 bases at V and 7 bases at J, leaving 5 bases unmatched. The CDR3 consists of 13 residues. CDR1 is MNHEY and CDR2 is SVGAGI in the germline V gene. The CDR3 reads CASSRDRGGEQYF. The CDR3 DNA sequence: TGTGCCAGCAGTCGGGACAGGGGAGGGGAGCAGTACTTC.

This chain links TRBV2 with TRBJ2-7; D is undetermined. The CDR3 totals 13 residues. Between the trimmed V and J ends, which lost 4 bases and 0 bases, there was a span of 7 bases. Germline V gene sequence: CDR1 SNHLY, CDR2 FYNNEI. DNA of the CDR3: TGTGCCAGCAGTGTGAGCCCCTCCTACGAGCAGTACTTC. This encodes CASSVSPSYEQYF.

This rearrangement joins TRBV6-6 to TRBJ2-2; 12 nucleotides match TRBD2. This CDR3 region has 16 residues. The J segment lost 0 bases and the V segment lost 7 bases, leaving 3 bases of the junction unmatched. Germline CDR1 reads MNHNY; CDR2 reads SVGAGI (reference sequence). The CDR3 bases are TGTGCCAGCATTAGGACTAGCGGGACGAACACCGGGGAGCTGTTTTTT. Encoded protein: CASIRTSGTNTGELFF.

The chain links TRBV18 to TRBJ1-2; D remains ambiguous. Germline V gene data show CDR1 as KGHSH and CDR2 as LQKENI. The CDR3 has 12 residues. Deletions cut 0 bases from V and 8 bases from J, with 7 bases between. The DNA for the CDR3 is TGTGCCAGCTCACCACCAAGTGGCGGCTACACCTTC. Its protein product is CASSPPSGGYTF.

This clonotype was seen only a few times. V is TRBV18 and J is TRBJ1-1; D is ambiguous. V was trimmed by 2 bases and J by 3 bases, leaving 7 bases between them. The CDR3 runs to 13 residues. Per the germline V gene, CDR1 is KGHSH and CDR2 is LQKENI. The CDR3 region has the DNA TGTGCCAGCTCACCAGGGCAAGACACTGAAGCTTTCTTT. This sequence encodes CASSPGQDTEAFF.

This clonotype has a handful of counts. The genes are TRBV15 and TRBJ1-1, with D perhaps matching TRBD1 (5 bases). Trimming stripped 1 base from V and 1 base from J, with 7 bases between. CDR3 size: 14 residues. The germline CDR1 and CDR2 sequences are LNHNV and YYDKDF (reference sequence). This CDR3 is CATSRGGSNTEAFF. The CDR3 DNA reads TGTGCCACCAGCAGAGGGGGGTCGAACACTGAAGCTTTCTTT.

This clonotype has ten or more counts. The chain uses TRBV7-6 and TRBJ2-7; D unclear. The CDR3 sequence is 13 residues long. Trimming cost V 1 base and J 6 bases, with 10 bases left between them. The V gene's germline CDR1 is SGHVS and CDR2 FNYEAQ. The CDR3 loop reads CASSLGPPAEQYF. The DNA of the CDR3 is TGTGCCAGCAGCTTAGGACCCCCCGCCGAGCAGTACTTC.

The rearrangement links TRBV20-1 to TRBJ1-6; unclear D gene. V lost 1 base to trimming and J lost 0 bases, with 10 bases between them. Germline-derived CDR1 and CDR2 are DFQATT and SNEGSKA (reference sequence). This CDR3 contains 16 residues. In DNA form, the CDR3 reads TGCAGTGCTAGAGGTGTGGACTACTCCTATAATTCACCCCTCCACTTT. It specifies CSARGVDYSYNSPLHF.

J is TRBJ1-1 and V is TRBV18; D unresolved. Germline assignment: CDR1 KGHSH and CDR2 LQKENI. The V gene lost 2 bases and the J gene lost 2 bases, with 9 bases spanning the gap. The CDR3 consists of 14 residues. In DNA, the CDR3 is TGTGCCAGCTCACCAATTGGTCGAAACACTGAAGCTTTCTTT. Translated: CASSPIGRNTEAFF.

The chain carries TRBV7-2 and TRBJ1-2; 7 positions agree with TRBD1. With 2 bases clipped from V and 4 bases from J, the junction kept 7 bases outside the gene matches. The CDR3 is 15 amino acids. Looked up from germline, CDR1 is SGHTA and CDR2 is FQGNSA. The CDR3, as DNA: TGTGCCAGCAGCTTACGGGGGGACAGATCCTATGGCTACACCTTC. It is translated as CASSLRGDRSYGYTF.

The chain uses TRBV19 and TRBJ2-7; 10 bases map to TRBD2. V gave up 6 bases and J gave up 2 bases; unmatched junction bases: 4. Germline V gene data show CDR1 as LNHDA and CDR2 as SQIVND (reference sequence). This CDR3 region has 14 residues. In nucleotides, the CDR3 is TGTGCCAGTAGGAACGGACTAGCGGCCTACGAGCAGTACTTC. Its protein product is CASRNGLAAYEQYF.

This clonotype was seen a handful of times. The J gene is TRBJ2-1, the V gene TRBV7-6; D is unresolved. CDR1 and CDR2 from the germline V gene are SGHVS and FNYEAQ. V was shortened by 5 bases and J by 0 bases, with 11 bases between the two germline ends. The CDR3 extends over 15 amino acids. The CDR3 DNA is TGTGCCAGCAGCCCTGCTCCCTACTCCTACAATGAGCAGTTCTTC. This codes for CASSPAPYSYNEQFF.

This rearrangement joins TRBV7-9 to TRBJ2-7, with 11 bases lining up with TRBD2. The CDR3 has 16 amino acids. V lost 4 bases and J lost 4; bases outside the gene matches: 9. Germline loops: CDR1 SEHNR, CDR2 FQNEAQ (reference sequence). This chain's CDR3 is CASSSSGTSGIYEQYF. The CDR3 coding sequence is TGTGCCAGCAGCTCGTCCGGGACTAGCGGAATATACGAGCAGTACTTC.

This clonotype was detected only a few times. The rearrangement joins TRBV29-1 to TRBJ1-2; weak D call: TRBD1 (6 bases). The CDR3 is made up of 10 amino acids. Looked up from germline, CDR1 is SQVTM and CDR2 is ANQGSEA. The V end lost 4 bases, the J end lost 6 bases, and 6 bases lay between the germline ends. The CDR3 nucleotides read TGCAGCGTTGGACAGGATGGCTACACCTTC. Amino acid sequence: CSVGQDGYTF. Using reference TRBV29-1 and TRBJ1-2 for the parts outside the CDR3, the full variable domain is SAVISQKPSRDICQRGTSLTIQCQVDSQVTMMFWYRQQPGQSLTLIATANQGSEATYESGFVIDKFPISRPNLTFSTLTVSNMSPEDSSIYLCSVGQDGYTFGSGTRLTVV.

At least ten counts were recorded for this clonotype. The chain recombines TRBV5-1 with TRBJ2-2; D uncertain. Germline lookup yields CDR1 SGHRS and CDR2 YFSETQ. The CDR3 contains 15 residues. V was pared by 2 bases and J by 0 bases, with 8 bases between. CDR3 coding DNA: TGCGCCAGCAGCTTTTTTGATTCGAACACCGGGGAGCTGTTTTTT. This codes for CASSFFDSNTGELFF.

This clonotype occurred a few times. The chain has TRBV4-2 and TRBJ1-2; D is unclear. The CDR3 runs 13 residues. Trimming stripped 0 bases from V and 8 bases from J, with 10 bases between. The germline V gene has CDR1 LGHNA and CDR2 YNFKEQ. CDR3: CASSQDLNSGYTF. The CDR3 nucleotides read TGTGCCAGCAGCCAAGATTTGAATTCGGGCTACACCTTC.

This clonotype was seen more than once but under ten times. V and J are TRBV27 and TRBJ1-5; D ambiguous. The V gene's germline CDR1 is MNHEY and CDR2 SMNVEV (reference sequence). This CDR3 has 15 residues. The V gene lost 6 bases and the J gene lost 1 base, with 13 bases spanning the gap. CDR3 in amino acids: CASSNRHLSNQPQHF. The CDR3 bases are TGTGCCAGCAGCAACCGGCACTTGAGCAATCAGCCCCAGCATTTT.

This chain connects TRBV9 to TRBJ1-2; tentatively, D is TRBD1 (5 bases). The germline CDR1 and CDR2 sequences are SGDLS and YYNGEE. The CDR3 has 20 residues. V was shortened by 5 bases and J by 4 bases, with 33 bases between the two germline ends. DNA of the CDR3: TGTGCCAGCAGTGGGCAGGGTATAGTTACGGGTAAGACGACACCCTATGGCTACACCTTC. Protein: CASSGQGIVTGKTTPYGYTF.

The chain links TRBV12-3 or TRBV12-4 to TRBJ1-3, with D possibly matching TRBD1 (6 bases). V was pared by 5 bases and J by 1 base, with 9 bases between. The CDR3 has 14 residues. The CDR3 DNA follows: TGTGCCAGCAGTGAGACAGGATCTGGAAACACCATATATTTT. This translates into CASSETGSGNTIYF.

The chain couples TRBV7-3 to TRBJ2-1; D is tentatively TRBD1 or TRBD2 (5 bases each). Germline lookup yields CDR1 SGHTA and CDR2 FQGTGA. The CDR3 covers 14 residues. Trimming cost V 2 bases and J 9 bases, with 14 bases left between them. CDR3 protein: CASSLQGAWAEQFF. CDR3 nucleotides: TGTGCCAGCAGCTTACAGGGAGCGTGGGCTGAGCAGTTCTTC. Variable domain in full (rest from reference TRBV7-3 and TRBJ2-1): GAGVSQTPSNKVTEKGKYVELRCDPISGHTALYWYRQSLGQGPEFLIYFQGTGAADDSGLPNDRFFAVRPEGSVSTLKIQRTERGDSAVYLCASSLQGAWAEQFFGPGTRLTVL.